The rows below give T cell receptor beta chains drawn from one sample of a study of T cells in Graves' hyperthyroidism and ophthalmopathy. TCRdb reanalysed the multiplex PCR reads using MiXCR and keeps one entry per CDR3 protein. This table holds 460,000 or so distinct CDR3 sequences, 13% to 15% found once. The sample comprised blood. These receptors all stem from a woman aged 18-29 years with Graves' hyperthyroidism. Each CDR3 is given without its conserved first and last residue. The order of the fields is V gene, CDR3 protein.

>TRBV5-1
ASRRGGNSPLH
>TRBV30
AWAPWADRGEETQY
>TRBV6-9
ASNLEGARDSPLH
>TRBV3-1
ASSQRREDVGEQF
>TRBV7-8
ASSPERAPVYNEQF
>TRBV6-1
ASSVTGLSYEQY
>TRBV11-3
ASSPAVARGNYGYT
>TRBV27
ASSLSASLYGYT
>TRBV5-5
ASRMGAGADTQY
>TRBV7-9
ASSLAQGRGEAF
>TRBV29-1
SVNTDGAITGELF
>TRBV3-1
ASSLPPALFQY
>TRBV12-3/TRBV12-4
ASNTLSYNEQF
>TRBV14
ASSQVGLAGYNEQF
>TRBV27
ASSDPRPNTGELF
>TRBV7-2
ASSSFGLGAWYNEQF
>TRBV6-1
ASSYGLAGVADTQY
>TRBV6-4
ASSDSDRGLSYGYT
>TRBV19
ASSIQGIGNTIY
>TRBV30
AWRWQQSTDTQY
>TRBV10-1
ANQRTGYVT
>TRBV19
ASSIPGFGANVLT
>TRBV6-5
ASSYSGGRVEKLF
>TRBV19
ASSPTPEGVGYT
>TRBV29-1
SVPLGEETQY
>TRBV18
ASSPTSGVNEQF
>TRBV30
AWTGTGKPYEQY
>TRBV2
ASSLQGGQEPQH
>TRBV9
ASSVGLWRGGPDTQY
>TRBV20-1
SARGGAGGTDVRSYNEQF
>TRBV6-1
ASSEAGGRIEETQY
>TRBV25-1
ASSELGYQPQH
>TRBV5-1
ASRNSGRPQNTEAF
>TRBV19
ASSIFGGNSYEQY
>TRBV6-1
ASSELGKDTQY
>TRBV20-1
SAGTSGRSVQY
>TRBV11-1
ASSLVGLAARGEQF
>TRBV10-3
AISEWTSNNEQF
>TRBV6-1
ASPGVQIRNQPQH
>TRBV5-1
ASSPLSGENSPLH
>TRBV11-3
ASSPWGTTQETQY
>TRBV20-1
SARVSANTEAF
>TRBV19
ASSIWTGVTEAF
>TRBV6-1
ASSRTSSLETQY
>TRBV4-2
ASSQEVHQETRY
>TRBV9
ASSVGGTIYTDTQY
>TRBV12-3/TRBV12-4
ASSLVGTGGNEKLF
>TRBV2
ASSGEVAAYEQY
>TRBV28
AAGQSNQPQH
>TRBV19
ASSISRAAGANVLT
>TRBV12-3/TRBV12-4
ASSLGGEEGELF
>TRBV24-1
ATSEADRTYNEQF
>TRBV20-1
SAELQETHY
>TRBV6-2/TRBV6-3
ASRDRWGLAGGQETQY
>TRBV15
ATSEGLDRGAF
>TRBV18
ASSPGRVANEKLF
>TRBV9
ASSVGGRPYNEQF
>TRBV2
ATTGDLQETQY
>TRBV5-1
ASSLAWITDTQY
>TRBV6-1
ASSEAMGQGRQPQH